Below, 32 T cell receptor beta chains from the same sample are listed, as sequenced in a study of T cells in Graves' hyperthyroidism and ophthalmopathy. Amplified regions were TCR beta CDR3 sequences from RNA transcripts. With the HTBI primer set, the TCR CDR3 went through a first round of RT-PCR. In TCRdb, the multiplex PCR reads were re-called with MiXCR into one record per CDR3 protein. This table has about 360,000 distinct CDR3 sequences, 13% appearing once. The sequenced material came from blood. Every receptor here comes from a woman younger than 35 with Graves' hyperthyroidism.

In this sample, this clonotype turned up many times. The V gene is TRBV3-1, the J gene TRBJ2-3; weak D call: TRBD2 (6 bases). CDR3 length: 14 amino acids. The germline CDR1 and CDR2 sequences are LGHDT and YNNKEL (reference sequence). Trimming shortened V by 0 bases and J by 3 bases, and 7 bases separated the two germline ends. CDR3 DNA: TGTGCCAGCAGCCAAGAAGGAGGGACAGATACGCAGTATTTT. Its translation: CASSQEGGTDTQYF.

This chain links TRBV5-8 with TRBJ2-1; a weak D match, TRBD2 (5 bases). Germline CDR1 is SGHTS and CDR2 is YDEGEE. V was cut by 1 base and J by 3 bases, with 8 bases left in between. The CDR3 has 14 amino acids. In DNA form, the CDR3 reads TGTGCCAGCAGCTTGTACGGGGTCTACAATGAGCAGTTCTTC. Its protein is CASSLYGVYNEQFF.

Turning to this clonotype: A junction end diverges from the germline sequence, so it may reflect a read error. The J gene is TRBJ2-1, the V gene TRBV7-9, with 8 nucleotides matching TRBD2. CDR1 is SEHNR and CDR2 is FQNEAQ in the germline V gene (reference sequence). The CDR3 contains 15 residues. The CDR3 sequence: CASNLLGGAFNEQSF. CDR3 nucleotides: TGTGCCAGCAACCTTCTCGGGGGGGCGTTCAATGAGCAGTCCTTC.

The rearrangement joins TRBV6-2 or TRBV6-3 to TRBJ2-5, with 10 bases fitting TRBD1. Germline CDR1 MNHEY, CDR2 SVGEGT. This CDR3 comprises 15 residues. Trimming removed 4 bases from V and 5 bases from J; junction bases left unmatched: 7. The CDR3 DNA is TGTGCCAGCAGTTTAACCGGGACAGGGGCGGAGACCCAGTACTTC. This gives the protein CASSLTGTGAETQYF.

In its sample, this clonotype was seen many times. The chain combines TRBV16 with TRBJ1-5; tentatively, D is TRBD1 (5 bases). The V end was cut by 2 bases, the J end by 4 bases, with 12 bases between. In germline, CDR1 is KGHSY, CDR2 FQNENV. This CDR3 has 15 residues. Here the CDR3 reads CASSQEATANQPQHF. CDR3 DNA sequence: TGTGCCAGCAGCCAAGAGGCGACAGCTAATCAGCCCCAGCATTTT.

Ten or more counts support this clonotype. The chain uses TRBV24-1 and TRBJ1-5; D possibly corresponds to TRBD1 (6 bases). The CDR3 contains 12 residues. V gave up 10 bases and J gave up 4 bases, with 10 bases separating them. Germline CDR1 reads KGHDR; CDR2 reads SFDVKD. CDR3 protein: CATQGSNQPQHF. The CDR3 coding sequence is TGTGCCACACAGGGATCGAATCAGCCCCAGCATTTT.

V usage is TRBV10-3 and J usage is TRBJ1-1; maybe TRBD1 (6 bases). From germline, CDR1 is ENHRY and CDR2 SYGVKD. This CDR3 has 12 residues. Trimming removed 4 bases from V and 10 bases from J, with 13 bases in between. CDR3 protein: CAISVQGFGAFF. CDR3 in DNA: TGTGCCATCAGTGTACAGGGTTTCGGAGCTTTCTTT.

This clonotype came up many times. V gene TRBV5-1 combines with J gene TRBJ2-3, with TRBD1 matching over 8 bases. V lost 2 bases to trimming and J lost 6 bases; unmatched junction nucleotides: 5. Germline CDR1 SGHRS, CDR2 YFSETQ. CDR3 length: 14 residues. In DNA, the CDR3 is TGCGCCAGCAGCTTAGGACAGGGTGGGGATACGCAGTATTTT. It specifies CASSLGQGGDTQYF.

There are many counts of this clonotype. This chain links TRBV19 with TRBJ1-5; D may be TRBD1 (5 bases). This CDR3 has 13 amino acids. The V gene lost 6 bases and the J gene lost 3 bases, with 9 bases spanning the gap. Germline CDR1 LNHDA, CDR2 SQIVND (reference sequence). CDR3 sequence: CASRGRYNQPQHF. In DNA form, the CDR3 reads TGTGCCAGTAGGGGACGGTACAATCAGCCCCAGCATTTT. Complete variable domain (other parts from reference TRBV19 and TRBJ1-5): DGGITQSPKYLFRKEGQNVTLSCEQNLNHDAMYWYRQDPGQGLRLIYYSQIVNDFQKGDIAEGYSVSREKKESFPLTVTSAQKNPTAFYLCASRGRYNQPQHFGDGTRLSIL.

This clonotype was counted ten times or more. J is TRBJ2-5 and V is TRBV2, with 9 bases lining up with TRBD2. J gave up 3 bases and V 7 bases, and 9 bases lay outside the gene matches. Looked up from germline, CDR1 is SNHLY and CDR2 is FYNNEI. This CDR3 has 15 residues. CDR3 sequence: CASTIRASGEETQYF. The CDR3 DNA sequence: TGTGCCAGCACTATCCGGGCTAGCGGGGAAGAGACCCAGTACTTC.

This clonotype was counted many times. The genes are TRBV11-3 and TRBJ2-1, with D perhaps matching TRBD1 (7 bases). CDR3 size: 14 residues. Germline CDR1 reads SGHNT; CDR2 reads YENEEA. The V gene lost 5 bases and the J gene lost 4 bases, with 12 bases spanning the gap. The CDR3 DNA reads as TGTGCCAGCAGCCCAGGGGGGCCTTACAATGAGCAGTTCTTC. This gives the protein CASSPGGPYNEQFF. Complete variable domain (other parts from reference TRBV11-3 and TRBJ2-1): EAGVVQSPRYKIIEKKQPVAFWCNPISGHNTLYWYLQNLGQGPELLIRYENEEAVDDSQLPKDRFSAERLKGVDSTLKIQPAELGDSAVYLCASSPGGPYNEQFFGPGTRLTVL.

This clonotype was observed many times. The chain links TRBV20-1 to TRBJ2-3; 7 bases line up with TRBD2. CDR1 is DFQATT, CDR2 SNEGSKA, per germline (reference sequence). The CDR3 extends over 15 amino acids. Trimming cost V 3 bases and J 2 bases; bases outside gene matches: 8. CDR3 sequence reads: CSARVSSGNTDTQYF. The CDR3 DNA reads TGCAGTGCTAGGGTCTCTAGCGGTAACACAGATACGCAGTATTTT.

There are many counts of this clonotype. The chain uses TRBV13 and TRBJ2-5; TRBD1 agrees at 8 bases. V lost 3 bases to trimming and J lost 5 bases; unmatched junction nucleotides: 8. Germline V gene sequence: CDR1 PRHDT, CDR2 FYEKMQ (reference sequence). This CDR3 contains 15 residues. CDR3 amino acids: CASSLRQGMEETQYF. CDR3 nucleotide sequence: TGTGCCAGCAGCTTGCGACAGGGGATGGAGGAGACCCAGTACTTC.

There are many counts of this clonotype. V and J are TRBV20-1 and TRBJ2-1; TRBD2 matches 8 bases. The CDR3 consists of 14 residues. CDR1 is DFQATT, CDR2 SNEGSKA, per germline (reference sequence). V was pared by 5 bases and J by 4 bases, with 7 bases of the junction left unmatched. The CDR3 region has the DNA TGCAGTGCTTCTACTAGCGGACCTTACAATGAGCAGTTCTTC. Its protein is CSASTSGPYNEQFF.

The table lists this clonotype with many counts. V usage is TRBV5-1 and J usage is TRBJ2-7, with no clear D. The germline V gene encodes CDR1 SGHRS and CDR2 YFSETQ. V was cut by 4 bases and J by 0 bases, with 14 bases left in between. The CDR3 extends over 15 amino acids. CDR3 bases: TGCGCCAGCAGCATCTCCGACGGATTCTCCTACGAGCAGTACTTC. This translates into CASSISDGFSYEQYF. Filled out from reference TRBV5-1 and TRBJ2-7, the complete variable domain reads KAGVTQTPRYLIKTRGQQVTLSCSPISGHRSVSWYQQTPGQGLQFLFEYFSETQRNKGNFPGRFSGRQFSNSRSEMNVSTLELGDSALYLCASSISDGFSYEQYFGPGTRLTVT.

This clonotype was seen many times. This chain links TRBV3-1 with TRBJ1-1; TRBD1 might be the D (6 bases). Trimming cost V 0 bases and J 5 bases, with 10 bases left between them. The CDR3 runs 14 residues. Germline lookup yields CDR1 LGHDT and CDR2 YNNKEL (reference sequence). The CDR3: CASSQDRQGTEAFF. Written as DNA, the CDR3 is TGTGCCAGCAGCCAAGACAGGCAGGGGACTGAAGCTTTCTTT.

This clonotype has at least ten counts. This chain links TRBV6-1 with TRBJ2-1, with TRBD2 matching 9 bases. The ends lost 7 bases at V and 3 bases at J; junction bases unmatched: 7. CDR3 length: 15 residues. Germline CDR1 is MNHNS and CDR2 is SASEGT. The CDR3 protein is CASNPLAGVYNEQFF. In DNA, the CDR3 is TGTGCCAGCAACCCACTAGCGGGCGTCTACAATGAGCAGTTCTTC.

There are many counts of this clonotype. This chain joins TRBV6-2 or TRBV6-3 and TRBJ1-2; possible D gene TRBD1, 5 bases. The germline V gene has CDR1 MNHEY and CDR2 SVGEGT. The CDR3 has 16 amino acids. V dropped 0 bases and J dropped 6 bases, with 17 bases sitting between them. CDR3 in amino acids: CASSYSPGASEHGYTF. The CDR3, as DNA: TGTGCCAGCAGTTACTCTCCCGGGGCATCGGAGCATGGCTACACCTTC.

This clonotype came up many times. The rearrangement links TRBV27 to TRBJ1-2, with D perhaps TRBD1 (6 bases). V lost 0 bases to trimming and J lost 7 bases, with 15 bases between them. Germline V CDR1 and CDR2: MNHEY, SMNVEV (reference sequence). The CDR3 loop spans 15 amino acids. The CDR3 nucleotides read TGTGCCAGCAGTTTATCGGGGGGCCCGGTGGCTGGCTACACCTTC. Encoded protein: CASSLSGGPVAGYTF.

This clonotype was seen at least ten times. V gene TRBV6-1 combines with J gene TRBJ2-5; D is perhaps TRBD1 (8 bases). Germline lookup yields CDR1 MNHNS and CDR2 SASEGT. V lost 5 bases, J lost 5 bases, and 18 bases lay in between. CDR3 length equals 15 residues. CDR3 amino acids: CASSSEQGGRETQYF. The CDR3 bases are TGTGCCAGCAGTTCGGAACAGGGGGGGCGGGAGACCCAGTACTTC.

This clonotype has ten or more counts. The chain uses TRBV2 and TRBJ1-5; a possible D gene is TRBD1 (6 bases). This CDR3 comprises 15 residues. Trimming left V 6 bases short and J 4 bases short, with 16 bases between. Germline-derived CDR1 and CDR2 are SNHLY and FYNNEI. The CDR3 coding sequence is TGTGCCAGCAGGATACAGGGACTTCGGAATCAGCCCCAGCATTTT. Residues: CASRIQGLRNQPQHF.

This clonotype was detected many times. V usage is TRBV30 and J usage is TRBJ1-3, with unresolved D. Trimming removed 2 bases from V and 0 bases from J, with 5 bases in between. CDR3 length equals 13 residues. CDR1 and CDR2 (germline): GTSNPN, SVGIG (reference sequence). The CDR3 protein is CAWSTSSGNTIYF. The CDR3 bases are TGTGCCTGGAGTACGAGCTCTGGAAACACCATATATTTT.

Concerning this clonotype: Possible read error: a much larger clone is one base away. The V gene is TRBV3-1, the J gene TRBJ2-2; D might be TRBD1 (7 bases). The V gene's germline CDR1 is LGHDT and CDR2 YNNKEL (reference sequence). The CDR3 has 15 amino acids. The CDR3 protein is CASSQQGGNTRELFF. The CDR3 coding sequence is TGTGCCAGCAGCCAACAGGGGGGAAACACCAGGGAGCTGTTTTTT.

This clonotype was detected a few times. This chain connects TRBV6-5 to TRBJ2-4; the match to TRBD1 covers 9 bases. J lost 15 bases, V lost 0 bases, and 15 bases had no gene match. The CDR3 is made up of 16 amino acids. The V gene's germline CDR1 is MNHEY and CDR2 SVGAGI. The CDR3: CASSYSGSEAGQGLYF. The CDR3, as DNA: TGTGCCAGCAGTTACTCGGGGTCGGAAGCGGGACAGGGTCTGTACTTC.

This clonotype showed up many times. V is TRBV4-1 and J is TRBJ2-1; possibly TRBD2 for D (5 bases). Germline V gene lookup returns CDR1 MGHRA and CDR2 YSYEKL. The CDR3 is made up of 14 amino acids. The V end lost 5 bases, the J end lost 0 bases, and 8 bases lay between the germline ends. CDR3 nucleotide sequence: TGCGCCAGCAGCGAGGGTTACTCCTACAATGAGCAGTTCTTC. Its translation is CASSEGYSYNEQFF.

This clonotype was observed a few times. The rearrangement joins TRBV7-8 to TRBJ1-2, with TRBD1 as a possible D gene (6 bases). CDR1 is SGHVS, CDR2 FQNEAQ, per germline. There are 15 residues in the CDR3. Trimming shortened V by 5 bases and J by 4 bases, and 17 bases separated the two germline ends. The CDR3 protein is CASSPRTVSSYGYTF. The CDR3 coding sequence is TGTGCCAGCAGCCCTCGGACAGTCTCTAGCTATGGCTACACCTTC.

The table lists this clonotype with a few counts. V usage is TRBV19 and J usage is TRBJ1-3; D remains ambiguous. The CDR3 loop spans 13 amino acids. CDR1 LNHDA and CDR2 SQIVND come from the germline V gene (reference sequence). V was cut by 9 bases and J by 3 bases, with 12 bases left in between. The CDR3 coding sequence is TGTGCCAGCCTCATTGTACGTGGAAACACCATATATTTT. It yields the protein CASLIVRGNTIYF.

This clonotype was seen at least ten times. V is TRBV7-9 and J is TRBJ2-1; 8 positions agree with TRBD2. The germline gives CDR1 SEHNR, CDR2 FQNEAQ (reference sequence). This CDR3 region has 12 residues. V gave up 9 bases and J gave up 8 bases; unmatched junction bases: 6. The CDR3 nucleotides read TGTGCCAGTGGCGGGAGGCAGGATGAGCAGTTCTTC. Its protein is CASGGRQDEQFF.

This clonotype was seen a few times. The chain uses TRBV5-1 and TRBJ2-5; 7 bases align to TRBD1. V lost 3 bases and J lost 7; bases outside the gene matches: 12. Per germline, CDR1 SGHRS and CDR2 YFSETQ. The CDR3 is made up of 15 amino acids. CDR3 sequence: CASSYPGTDSGTQYF. CDR3 in DNA: TGCGCCAGCAGCTACCCCGGGACAGACTCTGGGACCCAGTACTTC.

Many counts were recorded for this clonotype. The V and J genes are TRBV7-2 and TRBJ2-5; 12 bases line up with TRBD2. The V segment lost 0 bases and the J segment 5 bases; nucleotides outside the gene matches: 10. The CDR3 sequence is 18 residues long. Germline CDR1 reads SGHTA; CDR2 reads FQGNSA. The CDR3 bases are TGTGCCAGCAGCTTAGCGCGCCTAGCGGGAGGGCCGGGGGAGACCCAGTACTTC. Amino acid sequence: CASSLARLAGGPGETQYF.

The V call is TRBV4-2, the J call TRBJ2-7, with 10 bases lining up with TRBD1. The length of the CDR3 is 16 residues. Per germline, CDR1 LGHNA and CDR2 YNFKEQ. The V gene end was trimmed by 0 bases and the J gene end by 5 bases; junction bases not matched to a gene: 7. DNA of the CDR3: TGTGCCAGCAGCCAAGAATCCGGGACAGGGGTGCACGAGCAGTACTTC. This sequence encodes CASSQESGTGVHEQYF.

There are many counts of this clonotype. The rearrangement uses TRBV7-9 and TRBJ1-4, with D tentatively TRBD1 (5 bases). Germline V gene lookup returns CDR1 SEHNR and CDR2 FQNEAQ (reference sequence). The V end was cut by 1 base, the J end by 6 bases, with 6 bases between. The CDR3 consists of 13 residues. The CDR3 here is CASSLGGDEKLFF. The CDR3 coding sequence is TGTGCCAGCAGCTTAGGAGGGGATGAAAAACTGTTTTTT.